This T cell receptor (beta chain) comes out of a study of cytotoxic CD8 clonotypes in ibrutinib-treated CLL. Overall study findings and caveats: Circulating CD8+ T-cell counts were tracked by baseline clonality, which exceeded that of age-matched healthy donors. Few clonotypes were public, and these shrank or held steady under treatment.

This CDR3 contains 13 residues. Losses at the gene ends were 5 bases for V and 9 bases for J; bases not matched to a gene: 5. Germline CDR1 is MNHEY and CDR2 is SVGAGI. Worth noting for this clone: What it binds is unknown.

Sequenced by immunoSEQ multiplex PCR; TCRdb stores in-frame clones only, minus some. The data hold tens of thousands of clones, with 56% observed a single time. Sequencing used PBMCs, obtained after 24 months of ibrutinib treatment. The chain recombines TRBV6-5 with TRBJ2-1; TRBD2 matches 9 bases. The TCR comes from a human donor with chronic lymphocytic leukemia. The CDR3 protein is CASSILAGSEQFF. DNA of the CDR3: TGTGCCAGCAGTATACTAGCGGGCAGTGAGCAGTTCTTC.